Listed below are T cell receptor beta chains from one sample, sequenced in a study of blood T cells in healthy people across ages. TCRdb processed the 5' RACE reads anew with MiXCR; each CDR3 protein has one entry. The sample contains roughly 1.9 million distinct CDR3 sequences, roughly two fifths of which appear only once. The sequenced sample was blood. The receptor set was obtained from a human donor in good health. CDR3s include the opening cysteine and the closing phenylalanine or tryptophan. D genes are given only for firm matches. Clone size is stated in some rows and not others, as once, few, many or a class when expanded.

V gene,D gene,J gene,clone size,CDR3 DNA,CDR3 protein
TRBV10-3,NA,TRBJ1-1,NA,TGTGCCATCAGTCCATACGGACAGCCGAACACTGAAGCTTTCTTT,CAISPYGQPNTEAFF
TRBV10-3,NA,TRBJ2-1,NA,TGTGCCATCAGTGAGTTGCTGGATTACAATGAGCAGTTCTTC,CAISELLDYNEQFF
TRBV30,TRBD1,TRBJ2-1,few,TGTGCCTGGAGTTTGGGACAGAGACACCAAGAGACCCAGTTCTTC,CAWSLGQRHQETQFF
TRBV13,NA,TRBJ2-3,NA,TGTGCCAGCAGCTCGGGACATCCAATTAGCACAGATACGCAGTATTTT,CASSSGHPISTDTQYF
TRBV6-6,NA,TRBJ1-2,few,TGTGCCAGCAGTTCTGTGGAGCCCGCTAACTATGGCTACACCTTC,CASSSVEPANYGYTF
TRBV18,NA,TRBJ2-5,few,TGTGCCAGCTCACCACTTAGGGGGGGAACCCAAGAGACCCAGTACTTC,CASSPLRGGTQETQYF
TRBV3-1,NA,TRBJ1-2,NA,TGTGCCAGCAGCCAAGATCTCGGTCGTCGTGGCTACACCTTC,CASSQDLGRRGYTF
TRBV21-1,NA,TRBJ1-2,many,TGTGCCAGCAGCACGACAGACCACTATGGCTACACCTTC,CASSTTDHYGYTF
TRBV12-3/TRBV12-4,TRBD1,TRBJ2-4,NA,TGTGCCAGCAGTTGTTCCGGGACAGGGGTCAAGCAGTACTTC,CASSCSGTGVKQYF
TRBV7-8,NA,TRBJ2-2,NA,TGTGCCAGCAGCTTGAGAGAACCGGGCGCCGGGGAGCTGTTTTTT,CASSLREPGAGELFF
TRBV9,TRBD2,TRBJ2-3,few,TGTGCCAGCAGCGCGGGGGGAAAGGATACGCAGTATTTT,CASSAGGKDTQYF
TRBV7-2,NA,TRBJ2-1,NA,TGTGCCAGCAGTTCATTGGGGGGGCATGGAAGGTACAATGAGCAGTTCTTC,CASSSLGGHGRYNEQFF
TRBV10-3,TRBD1,TRBJ2-7,few,TGTGCCATCGGTTTAGGACAGGGGGCCTACGAGCAGTACTTC,CAIGLGQGAYEQYF
TRBV5-1,NA,TRBJ2-3,NA,TGCGCCAGCAGCTTGCGCACCCCAATAGGAGTTTACACAGATACGCAGTATTTT,CASSLRTPIGVYTDTQYF
TRBV4-3,NA,TRBJ2-1,few,TGCGCCAGCAGCCAAGACAGGGCAGCAGGCTACAATGAGCAGTTCTTC,CASSQDRAAGYNEQFF
TRBV9,NA,TRBJ2-3,NA,TGTGCCAGCTCCTTGATGGGGATTACGGGCACAGATACGCAGTATTTT,CASSLMGITGTDTQYF
TRBV12-3/TRBV12-4,NA,TRBJ1-5,NA,TGTGCCAGCAGTTTATTCGGCGGGGGCAATCAGCCCCAGCATTTT,CASSLFGGGNQPQHF
TRBV7-2,NA,TRBJ2-1,few,TGTGCCAGCAGCTCCCGCCGGGACGGCCTCAATGAGCAGTTCTTC,CASSSRRDGLNEQFF
TRBV5-1,TRBD2,TRBJ2-1,NA,TGCGCCAGCAGCACGGGACTAGCGGGGATTCACAATGAGCAGTTCTTC,CASSTGLAGIHNEQFF
TRBV4-2,NA,TRBJ2-2,few,TGTGCCAGCAGCCAAAGTAGGCAGGGAGGCACCGGGGAGCTGTTTTTT,CASSQSRQGGTGELFF
TRBV18,NA,TRBJ1-1,once,TGTGCCAGCTCCCCTATTAGCGGTTCGACTGAAGCTTTCTTT,CASSPISGSTEAFF
TRBV21-1,NA,TRBJ2-2,NA,TGTGCCAGCAGCAAATGTCCTAGCGGGGTGGTCGGGGAGCTGTTTTTT,CASSKCPSGVVGELFF
TRBV28,NA,TRBJ2-7,many,TGTGCCACCATGATCCCCGTCCAGCAAAGGGTCGAGCAGTACTTC,CATMIPVQQRVEQYF
TRBV9,TRBD2,TRBJ2-5,few,TGTGCCAGCAGCGTGACGGGGGGTGCACAAGAGACCCAGTACTTC,CASSVTGGAQETQYF
TRBV5-1,TRBD1,TRBJ2-7,few,TGCGCCAGCAGCGAGGGACAGGGGGCGACTTACGAGCAGTACTTC,CASSEGQGATYEQYF
TRBV7-2,NA,TRBJ2-5,NA,TGTGCCAGCAAGAGGTCGGGGCTGCAAGAGACCCAGTACTTC,CASKRSGLQETQYF
TRBV6-5,NA,TRBJ1-2,NA,TGTGCCAGCAGTTCCAGAGGACAGCGCGGGGGCTACACCTTC,CASSSRGQRGGYTF
TRBV10-3,TRBD1,TRBJ2-7,NA,TGTGCCATCAGTGAGTCGAGGACAGGGGACTTCTACGAGCAGTACTTC,CAISESRTGDFYEQYF
TRBV7-2,NA,TRBJ2-7,few,TGTGCCAGCAGCTCCTCCCTAGGGGGAGACGAGCAGTACTTC,CASSSSLGGDEQYF
TRBV29-1,NA,TRBJ2-1,NA,TGCAGCGTTGGGACAGCCCTAGGTCGCAATGAGCAGTTCTTC,CSVGTALGRNEQFF
TRBV7-2,TRBD2,TRBJ2-4,once,TGTGCCAGCAGCTTAGAGCTAGCGGGAGTCCCAAACATTCAGTACTTC,CASSLELAGVPNIQYF
TRBV21-1,NA,TRBJ2-1,once,TGTGCCAGCAGCACCTCACTACCACACAGGGGAAGAACCACCTACAATGAGCAGTTCTTC,CASSTSLPHRGRTTYNEQFF
TRBV12-3/TRBV12-4,NA,TRBJ2-1,few,TGTGCCAGCAGTCCGTCCGCCCGGGGGCGGGACAATGAGCAGTTCTTC,CASSPSARGRDNEQFF
TRBV11-2,TRBD1,TRBJ1-3,few,TGTGCCAGCAGCCCCAGGGGGGGGGCAGGTGGAAACACCATATATTTT,CASSPRGGAGGNTIYF
TRBV11-2,NA,TRBJ1-5,NA,TGTGCCAGCAGCTTAGATCCACGGGTGTCCAATCAGCCCCAGCATTTT,CASSLDPRVSNQPQHF
TRBV7-2,NA,TRBJ2-3,NA,TGTGCCAGCAGCTTAGGACAGATTCGCCCGCAGTATTTT,CASSLGQIRPQYF
TRBV5-5,TRBD1,TRBJ1-2,NA,TGTGCCAGTATGGGACAGGGGGGGTGGAATGGCTACACCTTC,CASMGQGGWNGYTF
TRBV6-5,TRBD1,TRBJ1-2,NA,TGTGCCAGCAGTTACTCGGTGGCAGGGGGCCGTGGCTACACCTTC,CASSYSVAGGRGYTF
TRBV20-1,NA,TRBJ2-3,NA,TGCAGTGCTAGGGGGGGCGGTAGAGATACGCAGTATTTT,CSARGGGRDTQYF
TRBV7-2,TRBD2,TRBJ2-7,NA,TGTGCCAGCAGCTTCAAGCGGGGGGGCGTCTACGAGCAGTACTTC,CASSFKRGGVYEQYF
TRBV12-3/TRBV12-4,TRBD1,TRBJ1-1,NA,TGTGCCAGCAGCCGGGACAGGAGGACTGAAGCTTTCTTT,CASSRDRRTEAFF
TRBV4-3,TRBD1,TRBJ2-3,few,TGCGCCAGCAGCCCAACCCGGGACAGGCATGTATATACGCAGTATTTT,CASSPTRDRHVYTQYF
TRBV7-2,NA,TRBJ2-4,NA,TGTGCCAGCAACAGGGACACGGGAGAGCAGTACTTC,CASNRDTGEQYF
TRBV6-5,NA,TRBJ2-7,NA,TGTGCCAGCAGTCAACACGGCTACGAGCAGTACTTC,CASSQHGYEQYF
TRBV7-9,NA,TRBJ2-7,few,TGTGCCAGCAGCGGGCCTGACTACGAGCAGTACTTC,CASSGPDYEQYF
TRBV9,NA,TRBJ2-1,few,TGTGCCAGCAGCGTAGGGGGGTCCAGCTCCTACAATGAGCAGTTCTTC,CASSVGGSSSYNEQFF
TRBV28,NA,TRBJ1-1,NA,TGTGCCAGCAGTTTTGAGGACAGTGAAGCTTTCTTT,CASSFEDSEAFF